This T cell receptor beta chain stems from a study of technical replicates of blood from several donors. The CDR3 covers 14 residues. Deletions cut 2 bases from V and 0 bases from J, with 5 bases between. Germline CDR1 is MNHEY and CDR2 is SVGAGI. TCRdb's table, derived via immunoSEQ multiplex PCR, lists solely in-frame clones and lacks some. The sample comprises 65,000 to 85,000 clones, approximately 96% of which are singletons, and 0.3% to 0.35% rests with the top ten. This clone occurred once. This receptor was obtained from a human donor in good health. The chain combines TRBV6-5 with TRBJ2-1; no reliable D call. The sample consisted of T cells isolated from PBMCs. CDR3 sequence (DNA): TGTGCCAGCAGTTACAGGAGCTCCTACAATGAGCAGTTCTTC. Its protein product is CASSYRSSYNEQFF.